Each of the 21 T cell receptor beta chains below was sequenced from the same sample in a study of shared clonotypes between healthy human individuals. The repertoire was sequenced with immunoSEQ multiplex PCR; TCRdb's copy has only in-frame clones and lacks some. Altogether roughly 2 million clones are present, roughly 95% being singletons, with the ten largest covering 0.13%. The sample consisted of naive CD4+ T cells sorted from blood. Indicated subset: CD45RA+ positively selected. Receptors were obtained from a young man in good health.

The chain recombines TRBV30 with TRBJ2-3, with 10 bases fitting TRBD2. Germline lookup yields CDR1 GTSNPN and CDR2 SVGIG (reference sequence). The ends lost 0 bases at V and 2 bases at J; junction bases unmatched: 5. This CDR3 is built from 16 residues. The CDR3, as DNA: TGTGCCTGGAGTGTTCTAGCGGGAGTTCCCACAGATACGCAGTATTTT. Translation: CAWSVLAGVPTDTQYF.

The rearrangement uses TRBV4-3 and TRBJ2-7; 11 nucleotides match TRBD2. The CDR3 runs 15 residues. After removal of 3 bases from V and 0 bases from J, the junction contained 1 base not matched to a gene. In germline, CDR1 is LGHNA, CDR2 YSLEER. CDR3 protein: CASSQGLAASYEQYF. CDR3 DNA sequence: TGCGCCAGCAGCCAGGGACTAGCGGCCTCCTACGAGCAGTACTTC.

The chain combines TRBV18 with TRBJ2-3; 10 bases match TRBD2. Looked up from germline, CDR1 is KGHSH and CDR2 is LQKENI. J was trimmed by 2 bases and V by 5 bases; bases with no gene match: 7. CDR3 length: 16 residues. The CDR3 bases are TGTGCCAGCTCAGAACTTCTAGCGGGGGACACAGATACGCAGTATTTT. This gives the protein CASSELLAGDTDTQYF.

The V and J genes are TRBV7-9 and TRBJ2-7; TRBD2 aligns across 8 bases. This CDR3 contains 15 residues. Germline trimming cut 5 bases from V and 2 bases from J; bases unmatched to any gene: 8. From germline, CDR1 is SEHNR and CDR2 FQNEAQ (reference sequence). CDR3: CASSRSSGGPYEQYF. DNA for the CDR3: TGTGCCAGCAGCAGAAGCAGCGGGGGCCCCTACGAGCAGTACTTC.

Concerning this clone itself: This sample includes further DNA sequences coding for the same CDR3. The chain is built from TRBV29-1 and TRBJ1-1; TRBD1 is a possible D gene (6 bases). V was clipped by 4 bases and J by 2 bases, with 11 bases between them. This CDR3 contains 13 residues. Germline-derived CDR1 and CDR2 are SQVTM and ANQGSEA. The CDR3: CSVVTGGNTEAFF. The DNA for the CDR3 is TGCAGCGTTGTGACAGGAGGTAACACTGAAGCTTTCTTT. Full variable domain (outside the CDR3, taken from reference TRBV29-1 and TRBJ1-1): SAVISQKPSRDICQRGTSLTIQCQVDSQVTMMFWYRQQPGQSLTLIATANQGSEATYESGFVIDKFPISRPNLTFSTLTVSNMSPEDSSIYLCSVVTGGNTEAFFGQGTRLTVV.

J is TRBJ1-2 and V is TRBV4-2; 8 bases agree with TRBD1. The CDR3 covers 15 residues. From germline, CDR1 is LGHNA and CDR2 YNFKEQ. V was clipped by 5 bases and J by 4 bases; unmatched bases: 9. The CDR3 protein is CASSKGQGGVYGYTF. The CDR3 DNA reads TGTGCCAGCAGCAAAGGACAGGGAGGCGTCTATGGCTACACCTTC.

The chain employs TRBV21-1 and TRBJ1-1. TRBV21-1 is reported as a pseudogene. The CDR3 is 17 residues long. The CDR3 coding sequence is TGTGCCAGCAGCAAAGTGGGGTGGTGGGGGAGCGAGACTGAAGCTTTCTTT. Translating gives CASSKVGWWGSETEAFF.

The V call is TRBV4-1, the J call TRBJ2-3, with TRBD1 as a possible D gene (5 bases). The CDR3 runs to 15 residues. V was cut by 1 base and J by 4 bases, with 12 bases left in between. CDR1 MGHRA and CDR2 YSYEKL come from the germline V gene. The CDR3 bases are TGCGCCAGCAGCCAAGGGGTCGGACAAGCAGATACGCAGTATTTT. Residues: CASSQGVGQADTQYF.

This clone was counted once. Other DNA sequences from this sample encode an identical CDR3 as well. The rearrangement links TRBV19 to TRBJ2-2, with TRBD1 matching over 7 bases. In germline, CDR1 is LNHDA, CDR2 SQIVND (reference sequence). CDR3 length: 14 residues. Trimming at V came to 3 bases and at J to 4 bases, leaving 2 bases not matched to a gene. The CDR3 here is CASSIDRATGELFF. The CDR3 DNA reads TGTGCCAGTAGTATCGACAGGGCCACCGGGGAGCTGTTTTTT.

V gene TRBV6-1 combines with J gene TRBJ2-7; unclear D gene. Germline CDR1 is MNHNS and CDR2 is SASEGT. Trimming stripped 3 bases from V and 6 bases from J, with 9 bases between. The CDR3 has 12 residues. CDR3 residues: CASSDWPGEQYF. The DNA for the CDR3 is TGTGCCAGCAGTGACTGGCCGGGCGAGCAGTACTTC.

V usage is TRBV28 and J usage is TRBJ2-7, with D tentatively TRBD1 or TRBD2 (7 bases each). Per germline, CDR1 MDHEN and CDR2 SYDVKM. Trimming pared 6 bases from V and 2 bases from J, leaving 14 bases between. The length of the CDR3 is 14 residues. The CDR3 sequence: CASSHQGGTYEQYF. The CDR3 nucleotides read TGTGCCAGCAGCCATCAGGGGGGGACCTACGAGCAGTACTTC.

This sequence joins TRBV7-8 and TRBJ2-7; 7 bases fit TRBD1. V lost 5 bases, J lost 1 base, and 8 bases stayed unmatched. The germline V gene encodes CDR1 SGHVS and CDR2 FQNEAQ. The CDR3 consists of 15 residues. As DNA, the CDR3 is TGTGCCAGCAGCCCCGACAGGGTTGCTTCCTACGAGCAGTACTTC. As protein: CASSPDRVASYEQYF.

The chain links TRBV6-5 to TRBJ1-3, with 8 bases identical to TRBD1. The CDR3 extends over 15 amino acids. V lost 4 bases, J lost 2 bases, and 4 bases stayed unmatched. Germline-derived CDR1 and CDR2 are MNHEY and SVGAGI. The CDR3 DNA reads TGTGCCAGCAGTTCTCAGGGGGCGGCTGGAAACACCATATATTTT. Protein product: CASSSQGAAGNTIYF.

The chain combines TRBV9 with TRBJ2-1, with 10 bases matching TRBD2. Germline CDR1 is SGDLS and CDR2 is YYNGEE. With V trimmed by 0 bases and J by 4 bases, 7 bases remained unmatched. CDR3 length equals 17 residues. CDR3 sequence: CASSVDASGGIYNEQFF. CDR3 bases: TGTGCCAGCAGCGTAGACGCTAGCGGGGGTATATACAATGAGCAGTTCTTC.

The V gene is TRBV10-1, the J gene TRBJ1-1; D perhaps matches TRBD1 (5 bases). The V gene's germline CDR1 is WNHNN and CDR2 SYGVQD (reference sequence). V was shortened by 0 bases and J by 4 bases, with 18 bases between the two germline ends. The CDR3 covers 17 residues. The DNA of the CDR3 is TGCGCCAGCAGTGAGTCGACGCTTCTTGGAGGGGTCACTGAAGCTTTCTTT. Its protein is CASSESTLLGGVTEAFF.

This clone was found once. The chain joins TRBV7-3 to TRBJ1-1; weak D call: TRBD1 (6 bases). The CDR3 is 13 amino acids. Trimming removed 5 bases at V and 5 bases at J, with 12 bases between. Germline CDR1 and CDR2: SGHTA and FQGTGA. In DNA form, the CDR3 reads TGTGCCAGCAGCCAGGTTAGGGGGACTGAAGCTTTCTTT. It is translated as CASSQVRGTEAFF.

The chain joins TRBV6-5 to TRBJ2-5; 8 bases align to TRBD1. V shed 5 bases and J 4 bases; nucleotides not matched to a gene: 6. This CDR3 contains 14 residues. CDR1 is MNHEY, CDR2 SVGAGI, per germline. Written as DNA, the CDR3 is TGTGCCAGCAGTACCAAACAGGGGGTAGAGACCCAGTACTTC. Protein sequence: CASSTKQGVETQYF.

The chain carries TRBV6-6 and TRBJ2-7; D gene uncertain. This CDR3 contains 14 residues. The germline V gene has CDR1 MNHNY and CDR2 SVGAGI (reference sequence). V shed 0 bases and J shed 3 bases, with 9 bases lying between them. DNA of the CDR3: TGTGCCAGCAGTTACTCCAGCTGGGTCTACGAGCAGTACTTC. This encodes CASSYSSWVYEQYF.

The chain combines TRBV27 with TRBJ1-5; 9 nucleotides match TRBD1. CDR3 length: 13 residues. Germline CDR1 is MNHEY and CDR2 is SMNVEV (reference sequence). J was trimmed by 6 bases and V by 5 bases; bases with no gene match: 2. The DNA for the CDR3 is TGTGCCAGCAGTCGGACAGGGGCTCAGCCCCAGCATTTT. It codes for CASSRTGAQPQHF.

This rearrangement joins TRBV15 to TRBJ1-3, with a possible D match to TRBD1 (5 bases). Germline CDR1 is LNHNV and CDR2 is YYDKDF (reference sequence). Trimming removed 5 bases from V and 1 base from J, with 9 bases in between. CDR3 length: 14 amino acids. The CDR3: CATSAGGSGNTIYF. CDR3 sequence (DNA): TGTGCCACCAGCGCTGGGGGTTCTGGAAACACCATATATTTT.

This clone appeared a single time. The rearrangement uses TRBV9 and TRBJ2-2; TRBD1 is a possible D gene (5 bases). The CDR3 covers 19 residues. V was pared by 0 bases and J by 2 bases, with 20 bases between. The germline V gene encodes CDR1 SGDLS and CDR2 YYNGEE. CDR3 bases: TGTGCCAGCAGCGTAGGGTTAGGGGTCGCGGAGCCAAACACCGGGGAGCTGTTTTTT. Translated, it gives CASSVGLGVAEPNTGELFF.